These 27 T cell receptor beta chains were all obtained from the same sample, sequenced in a study of monozygotic twins with inflammatory bowel disease (dated by TCRdb to between 2018 and 2020). Preparation of the library involved 5' RACE. Sequencer: Illumina HiSeq 2500. With the reads reprocessed by TCRdb, a single entry stands for each CDR3 protein sequence and no DNA is reported. The sample has about 160,000 distinct CDR3 sequences on record. More than 2.5% of the sample is taken by the ten largest. The sequenced sample was blood. The receptors originated from a human donor with ulcerative colitis or Crohn's disease, or a healthy co-twin of an affected twin (not recorded which).

This chain uses TRBV4-3 with TRBJ2-2; the D call from TCRdb, TRBD1, cannot be confirmed without DNA. CDR1 LGHNA and CDR2 YSLEER come from the germline V gene. This CDR3 has 16 amino acids. CDR3 region: CASSQDAGGGSGELFF.

The gene calls are TRBV7-7 and TRBJ2-3; lacking DNA, the TRBD2 call made by TCRdb goes unchecked. The CDR3 extends over 15 amino acids. CDR1 is SSHAT, CDR2 FNYEAQ, per germline (reference sequence). The CDR3: CASSPTSGEADTQYF.

The gene calls are TRBV7-2 and TRBJ1-1; the D gene TCRdb calls, TRBD1, cannot be checked with no DNA. Germline lookup yields CDR1 SGHTA and CDR2 FQGNSA. The CDR3 is made up of 15 amino acids. The CDR3 sequence: CASSPRGGENTEAFF.

The chain combines TRBV5-1 with TRBJ2-2. The CDR3 length is 14 residues. In germline, CDR1 is SGHRS, CDR2 YFSETQ. The CDR3 spells CASSYGQGSGELFF.

The chain uses TRBV24-1 and TRBJ2-5; there is no DNA to check the TCRdb D call of TRBD1. The germline V gene encodes CDR1 KGHDR and CDR2 SFDVKD. The CDR3 runs 13 residues. CDR3: CATSRRTPETQYF.

The chain joins TRBV20-1 to TRBJ2-2; TCRdb names TRBD2, which stays unverified in the absence of DNA. The CDR3 loop spans 14 amino acids. The germline CDR1 and CDR2 sequences are DFQATT and SNEGSKA (reference sequence). CDR3 amino acids: CSATGTRVAGELFF.

CDR3: CASSSRADFNTGELFF. The rearrangement joins TRBV11-2 to TRBJ2-2. CDR1 is SGHAT, CDR2 FQNNGV, per germline. CDR3 length: 16 amino acids.

The rearrangement links TRBV7-3 to TRBJ2-2. CDR1 SGHTA and CDR2 FQGTGA come from the germline V gene. There are 12 residues in the CDR3. The CDR3 region is CASSLAGGELFF.

The chain has TRBV6-1 and TRBJ2-1; TCRdb calls TRBD2, which cannot be checked without DNA. The germline V gene encodes CDR1 MNHNS and CDR2 SASEGT. CDR3 length equals 19 residues. Here the CDR3 reads CASSEARVLFGTSPNEQFF.

The CDR3 here is CASSDSGVFGSDTQYF. The rearrangement links TRBV6-4 to TRBJ2-3; absent DNA, TCRdb's TRBD1 call cannot be checked. The CDR3 loop spans 16 amino acids. Per germline, CDR1 MRHNA and CDR2 SNTAGT.

The gene calls are TRBV15 and TRBJ1-2; TCRdb names TRBD1, which stays unverified in the absence of DNA. CDR3 length equals 14 residues. From germline, CDR1 is LNHNV and CDR2 YYDKDF (reference sequence). CDR3 sequence reads: CATSRDDREEGYTF.

The gene calls are TRBV29-1 and TRBJ2-3; TCRdb selects TRBD1, and the lack of DNA leaves this call unchecked. The CDR3 has 18 amino acids. CDR1 and CDR2 (germline): SQVTM, ANQGSEA. CDR3: CSVEDLALGQGALVPQYF.

CDR3 amino acids: CASTKTGGLDGDTQYF. The V and J genes are TRBV6-1 and TRBJ2-3; TCRdb selects TRBD1, and the lack of DNA leaves this call unchecked. Germline V gene lookup returns CDR1 MNHNS and CDR2 SASEGT. The CDR3 runs to 16 residues.

The rearrangement uses TRBV28 and TRBJ1-2; TCRdb's D gene call, TRBD1, goes unchecked for lack of DNA. Germline values: CDR1 MDHEN, CDR2 SYDVKM. This CDR3 contains 14 residues. The CDR3 sequence is CASSPLIGGPKDTF.

The chain uses TRBV28 and TRBJ1-1. CDR1 and CDR2 from the germline V gene are MDHEN and SYDVKM. The length of the CDR3 is 13 residues. The CDR3 loop reads CASRTSVIFEAFF.

V gene TRBV7-9 combines with J gene TRBJ2-2. CDR3 length equals 14 residues. Germline lookup yields CDR1 SEHNR and CDR2 FQNEAQ (reference sequence). CDR3 sequence reads: CASSPESVTGELFF.

The chain uses TRBV29-1 and TRBJ2-1; the D gene TCRdb calls, TRBD1, cannot be checked with no DNA. Germline V gives CDR1 SQVTM, CDR2 ANQGSEA. The CDR3 is 12 amino acids. The CDR3 loop is CSIRERANEQFF.

The chain joins TRBV6-5 to TRBJ1-1; TCRdb designates TRBD1, a call that cannot be tested without DNA. The CDR3 totals 16 residues. Germline V gene lookup returns CDR1 MNHEY and CDR2 SVGAGI. This CDR3 reads CASSYVRGLPSTEAFF.

V and J are TRBV20-1 and TRBJ2-1; TCRdb's assignment of TRBD2 cannot be checked, as there is no DNA. The germline CDR1 and CDR2 sequences are DFQATT and SNEGSKA (reference sequence). The CDR3 totals 18 residues. CDR3 in amino acids: CSATLGFSGRGSYNEQFF.

The chain joins TRBV7-9 to TRBJ2-7. Germline CDR1 and CDR2: SEHNR and FQNEAQ (reference sequence). The CDR3 extends over 12 amino acids. The CDR3 here is CASSSNRDEQYF.

CDR3 loop: CASSPFGLAGVISNGQFF. The rearrangement joins TRBV5-1 to TRBJ2-1; TCRdb selects TRBD2, and the lack of DNA leaves this call unchecked. Germline V gene data show CDR1 as SGHRS and CDR2 as YFSETQ. The CDR3 is 18 amino acids.

The V and J genes are TRBV30 and TRBJ2-7. The CDR3 is 16 residues long. Germline V lookup: CDR1 GTSNPN, CDR2 SVGIG (reference sequence). This CDR3 reads CAWDAGQRGSSYEQYF. Full variable domain (rest looked up from reference TRBV30 and TRBJ2-7): SQTIHQWPATLVQPVGSPLSLECTVEGTSNPNLYWYRQAAGRGLQLLFYSVGIGQISSEVPQNLSASRPQDRQFILSSKKLLLSDSGFYLCAWDAGQRGSSYEQYFGPGTRLTVT.

V gene TRBV20-1 combines with J gene TRBJ1-6. Germline lookup yields CDR1 DFQATT and CDR2 SNEGSKA (reference sequence). The CDR3 is made up of 12 amino acids. The CDR3 reads CSAKDESSPLHF.

This sequence joins TRBV29-1 and TRBJ2-6. The CDR3 contains 13 residues. Germline-derived CDR1 and CDR2 are SQVTM and ANQGSEA. CDR3 region: CSVEGSGANVLTF.

This rearrangement joins TRBV7-2 to TRBJ2-7; the TRBD1 assignment by TCRdb is unverifiable without DNA. Germline lookup yields CDR1 SGHTA and CDR2 FQGNSA. The CDR3 is 15 residues long. The CDR3: CASSFSTGSGYEQYF.

The chain joins TRBV9 to TRBJ2-1; no DNA is available, so the TRBD1 call from TCRdb remains unchecked. From germline, CDR1 is SGDLS and CDR2 YYNGEE. This CDR3 is 17 amino acids long. The CDR3 loop reads CASSGSQGAFTYNEQFF.

The gene calls are TRBV9 and TRBJ1-1. CDR3 size: 15 residues. CDR1 is SGDLS and CDR2 is YYNGEE in the germline V gene. The CDR3 sequence: CASSVTVAGNTEAFF.